In its sample, the clone carrying this T cell receptor (beta chain) was seen many times. From the 5' RACE reads, TCRdb called clonotypes with MiXCR, one entry per CDR3 protein. The table shows around 280,000 distinct CDR3 sequences, with roughly 20% occurring only once. The data originate from a study of CD8 T cells in ankylosing spondylitis. This CDR3 contains 16 residues. V was cut by 4 bases and J by 8 bases, with 24 bases left in between. Germline CDR1 is SGDLS and CDR2 is YYNGEE. Material: blood, either unsorted or a sorted T cell fraction (not recorded which). The chain joins TRBV9 to TRBJ1-1; tentative D call: TRBD1 (6 bases). The TCR originated in a male donor with ankylosing spondylitis or in good health (not recorded which). The CDR3 spells CASSPLLRGARSEAFF. The CDR3 DNA reads as TGTGCCAGCAGCCCCCTTTTGCGGGGGGCGCGATCCGAAGCTTTCTTT.